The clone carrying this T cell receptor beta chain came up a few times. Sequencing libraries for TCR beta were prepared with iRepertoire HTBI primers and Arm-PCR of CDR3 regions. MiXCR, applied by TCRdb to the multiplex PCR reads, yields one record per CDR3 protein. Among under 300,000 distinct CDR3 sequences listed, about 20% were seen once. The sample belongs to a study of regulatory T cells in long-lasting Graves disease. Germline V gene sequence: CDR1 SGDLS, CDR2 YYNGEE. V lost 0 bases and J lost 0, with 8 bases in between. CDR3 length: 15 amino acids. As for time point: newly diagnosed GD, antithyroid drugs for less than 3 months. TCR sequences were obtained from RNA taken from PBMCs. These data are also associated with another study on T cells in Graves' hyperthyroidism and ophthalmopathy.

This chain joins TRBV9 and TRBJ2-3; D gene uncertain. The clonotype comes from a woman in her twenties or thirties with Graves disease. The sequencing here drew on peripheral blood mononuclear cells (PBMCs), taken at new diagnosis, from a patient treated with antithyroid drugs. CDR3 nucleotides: TGTGCCAGCAGCGTAGAAGGTGCTAGCACAGATACGCAGTATTTT. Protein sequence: CASSVEGASTDTQYF.